The present TCR beta chain was sequenced within a study of T-cell memory formation after mild COVID-19. This CDR3 is built from 14 residues. V lost 5 bases and J 2 bases, leaving 16 bases between the germline ends. The V gene's germline CDR1 is SQVTM and CDR2 ANQGSEA. Ten or more counts support this clonotype. Its antigen remains unknown. Study-level results: Clones that contracted clustered mainly in CM and EM if CD4+ and in EMRA if CD8+.

TCRdb fed the 5' RACE reads into MiXCR, producing one record per CDR3 protein. The sample lists roughly 240,000 distinct CDR3 sequences, 15% occurring once. The chain uses TRBV29-1 and TRBJ2-7; D unclear. This receptor was identified in an adult woman who had mild COVID-19 (a few samples of this study predate the infection). Cell type and time point are not known. Sequenced: PBMCs or a T cell subset sorted from them (not recorded which). This CDR3 reads CSVTATSLTYEQYF. The CDR3 coding sequence is TGCAGCGTTACGGCTACGAGCCTCACCTACGAGCAGTACTTC.